This T cell receptor (beta chain) originates from a study of blood T cell repertoires in COVID-19. The wider study: Material from acute and convalescent COVID-19 was sourced from the United States, Italy and Spain. PBMCs, B-cell-depleted T cells, or T cells were the source of the cDNA or gDNA that made up the material.

As originally analysed: Cell counts per sample came from amplifying reference gene primers. Method: immunoSEQ multiplex PCR; TCRdb's copy keeps in-frame clones and lacks some. Clone size and V and J calls were adopted from that table, with D and trimming inferred from the DNA. The sample records about 170,000 clones, roughly 89% being singletons. This clone was seen a few times. The sequence was collected from a man between 18 and 29 years old with active or convalescent COVID-19. The specimen sequenced was peripheral blood.

CDR3 amino acids: CASQGQLGYEQYF. In nucleotides, the CDR3 is TGTGCCAGCCAAGGACAGTTGGGATACGAGCAGTACTTC. V is TRBV19 and J is TRBJ2-7, with D perhaps matching TRBD1 (6 bases). This CDR3 comprises 13 residues. CDR1 and CDR2 (germline): LNHDA, SQIVND (reference sequence). Deletions cut 9 bases from V and 4 bases from J, with 16 bases between.